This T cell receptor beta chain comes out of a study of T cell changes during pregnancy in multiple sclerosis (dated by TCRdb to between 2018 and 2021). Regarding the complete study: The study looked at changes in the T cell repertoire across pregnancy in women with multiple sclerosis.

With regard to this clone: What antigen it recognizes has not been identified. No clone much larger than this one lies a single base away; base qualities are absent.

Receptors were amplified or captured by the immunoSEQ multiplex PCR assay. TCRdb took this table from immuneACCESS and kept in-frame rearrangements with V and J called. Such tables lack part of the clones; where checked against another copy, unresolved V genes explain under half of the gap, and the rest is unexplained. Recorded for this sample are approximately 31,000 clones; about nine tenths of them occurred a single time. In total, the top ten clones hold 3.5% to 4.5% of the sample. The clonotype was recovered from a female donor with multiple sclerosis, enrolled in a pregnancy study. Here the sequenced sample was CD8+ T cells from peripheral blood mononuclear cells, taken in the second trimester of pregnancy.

CDR3 loop: CASSPKTENIQYF. At the DNA level, the sequence is TGTGCCAGCAGTCCAAAGACTGAAAACATTCAGTACTTC. The rearrangement combines TRBV28 with TRBJ2-4, with no confidently assigned D gene. The germline V gene encodes CDR1 MDHEN and CDR2 SYDVKM. V lost 5 bases and J lost 5 bases; the stretch between them is 10 bases long. From its cysteine to its phenylalanine, the CDR3 spans 13 amino acids. Solely the CDR3 DNA is kept, with 39 bases framed from the first base.